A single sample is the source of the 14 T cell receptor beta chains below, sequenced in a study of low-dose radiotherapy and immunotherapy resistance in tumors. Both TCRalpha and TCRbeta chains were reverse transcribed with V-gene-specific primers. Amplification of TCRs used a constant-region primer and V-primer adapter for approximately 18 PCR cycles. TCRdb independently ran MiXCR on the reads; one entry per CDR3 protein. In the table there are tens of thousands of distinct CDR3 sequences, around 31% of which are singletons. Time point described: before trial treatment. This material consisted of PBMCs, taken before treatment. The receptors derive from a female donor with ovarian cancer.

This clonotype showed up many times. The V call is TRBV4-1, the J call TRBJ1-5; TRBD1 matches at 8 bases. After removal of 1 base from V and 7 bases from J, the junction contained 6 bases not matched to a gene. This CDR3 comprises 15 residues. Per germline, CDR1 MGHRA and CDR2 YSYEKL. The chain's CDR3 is CASSQGWTGTQPQHF. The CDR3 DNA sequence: TGCGCCAGCAGCCAAGGATGGACAGGGACCCAGCCCCAGCATTTT.

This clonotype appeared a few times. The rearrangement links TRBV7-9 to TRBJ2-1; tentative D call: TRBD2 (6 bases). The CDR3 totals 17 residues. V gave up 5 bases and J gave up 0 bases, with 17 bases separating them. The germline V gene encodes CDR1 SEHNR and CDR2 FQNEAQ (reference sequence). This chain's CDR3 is CASSLPSSGSSYNEQFF. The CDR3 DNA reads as TGTGCCAGCAGCCTCCCCAGCTCCGGGAGCTCCTACAATGAGCAGTTCTTC. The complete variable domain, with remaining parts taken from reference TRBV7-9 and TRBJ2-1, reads DTGVSQNPRHKITKRGQNVTFRCDPISEHNRLYWYRQTLGQGPEFLTYFQNEAQLEKSRLLSDRFSAERPKGSFSTLEIQRTEQGDSAMYLCASSLPSSGSSYNEQFFGPGTRLTVL.

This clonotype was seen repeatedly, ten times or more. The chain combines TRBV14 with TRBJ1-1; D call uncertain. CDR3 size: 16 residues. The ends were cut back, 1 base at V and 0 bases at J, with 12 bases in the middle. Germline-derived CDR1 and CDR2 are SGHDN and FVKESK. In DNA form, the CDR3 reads TGTGCCAGCAGCCAAGTGAGGCTACAAATGAACACTGAAGCTTTCTTT. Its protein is CASSQVRLQMNTEAFF.

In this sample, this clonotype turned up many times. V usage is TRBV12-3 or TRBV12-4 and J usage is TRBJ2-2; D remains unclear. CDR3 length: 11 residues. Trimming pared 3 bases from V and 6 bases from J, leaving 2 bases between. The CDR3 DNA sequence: TGTGCCAGCAGTTTTGCCGGGGAGCTGTTTTTT. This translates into CASSFAGELFF.

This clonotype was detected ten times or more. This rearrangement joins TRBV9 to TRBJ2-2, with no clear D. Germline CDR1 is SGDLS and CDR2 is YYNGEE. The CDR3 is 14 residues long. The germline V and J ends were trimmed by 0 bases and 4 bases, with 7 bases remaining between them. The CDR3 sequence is CASSVDLTTGELFF. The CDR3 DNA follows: TGTGCCAGCAGCGTAGATTTGACCACCGGGGAGCTGTTTTTT.

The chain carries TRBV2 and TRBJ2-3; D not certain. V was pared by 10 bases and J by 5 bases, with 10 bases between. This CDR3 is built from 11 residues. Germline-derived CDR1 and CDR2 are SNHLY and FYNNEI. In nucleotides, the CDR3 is TGTGCCACGACCTCTGGAGATACGCAGTATTTT. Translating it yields CATTSGDTQYF.

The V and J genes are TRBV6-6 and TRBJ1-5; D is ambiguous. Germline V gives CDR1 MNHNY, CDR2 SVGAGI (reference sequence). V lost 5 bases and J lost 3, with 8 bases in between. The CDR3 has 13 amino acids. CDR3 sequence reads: CASSVALNQPQHF. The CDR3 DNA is TGTGCCAGCAGTGTGGCCCTCAATCAGCCCCAGCATTTT.

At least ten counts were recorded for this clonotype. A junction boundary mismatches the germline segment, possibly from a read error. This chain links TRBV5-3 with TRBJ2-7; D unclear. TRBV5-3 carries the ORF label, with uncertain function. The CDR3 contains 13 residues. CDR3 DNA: TGTGCCAGCAGCTTGGCTGGGTTGTACGAGCAGTACTTC. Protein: CASSLAGLYEQYF.

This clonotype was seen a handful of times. The CDR3: CASSVGRGSSYNEQFF. CDR3 sequence (DNA): TGTGCCAGCAGCGTAGGACGGGGGAGCTCCTACAATGAGCAGTTCTTC. The rearrangement links TRBV9 to TRBJ2-1; a weak D match, TRBD2 (6 bases). Germline V gene lookup returns CDR1 SGDLS and CDR2 YYNGEE. The CDR3 extends over 16 amino acids. V was clipped by 0 bases and J by 0 bases, with 10 bases between them.

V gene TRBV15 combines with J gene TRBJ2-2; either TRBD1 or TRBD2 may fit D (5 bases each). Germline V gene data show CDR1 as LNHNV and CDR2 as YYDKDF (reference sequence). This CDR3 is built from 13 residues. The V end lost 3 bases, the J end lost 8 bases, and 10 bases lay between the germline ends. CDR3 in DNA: TGTGCCACCAGCAGGAGGGGAACGGGGGAGCTGTTTTTT. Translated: CATSRRGTGELFF.

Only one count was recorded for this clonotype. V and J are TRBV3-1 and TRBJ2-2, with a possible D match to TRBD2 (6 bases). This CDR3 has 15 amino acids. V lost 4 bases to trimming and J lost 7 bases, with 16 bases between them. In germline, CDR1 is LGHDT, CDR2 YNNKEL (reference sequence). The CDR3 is CASSRLVGLVGELFF. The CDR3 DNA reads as TGTGCCAGCAGCCGACTAGTAGGGTTAGTCGGGGAGCTGTTTTTT.

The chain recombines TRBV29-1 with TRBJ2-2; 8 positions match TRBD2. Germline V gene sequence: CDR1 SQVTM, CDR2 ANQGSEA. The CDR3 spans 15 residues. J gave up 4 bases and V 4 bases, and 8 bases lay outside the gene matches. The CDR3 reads CSVARSGSGTGELFF. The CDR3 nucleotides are TGCAGCGTTGCTCGCAGCGGGAGTGGCACCGGGGAGCTGTTTTTT.

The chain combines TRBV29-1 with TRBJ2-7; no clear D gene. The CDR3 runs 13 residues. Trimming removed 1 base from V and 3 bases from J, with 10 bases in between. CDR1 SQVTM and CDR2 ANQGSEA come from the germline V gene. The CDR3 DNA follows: TGCAGCGTTGAAGGCCAACTGATCTACGAGCAGTACTTC. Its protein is CSVEGQLIYEQYF.

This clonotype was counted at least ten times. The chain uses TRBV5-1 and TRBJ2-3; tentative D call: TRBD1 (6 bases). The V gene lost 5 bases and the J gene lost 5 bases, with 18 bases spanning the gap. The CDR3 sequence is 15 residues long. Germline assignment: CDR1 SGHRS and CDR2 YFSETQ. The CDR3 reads CASSRRQDSGDTQYF. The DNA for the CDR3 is TGCGCCAGCAGTCGCCGACAGGATTCGGGAGATACGCAGTATTTT.